A selection of T cell receptor beta chains follows, all from one sample in a study of blood T cell repertoires in COVID-19. Libraries were prepared by immunoSEQ multiplex PCR; TCRdb keeps only in-frame clonotypes and omits some of them. The sample records around 200,000 clones, approximately 88% being singletons. Sequencing used PBMCs or T cells enriched from blood (not recorded which). These TCRs come from a young woman who had recovered from COVID-19. The conserved cysteine and the conserved F or W are not part of the CDR3 here.

v_call: TRBV11-2
j_call: TRBJ2-7
cdr3_aa: ASSPARTGIYEQY

v_call: TRBV19
j_call: TRBJ2-1
cdr3_aa: ASSILYEQF

v_call: TRBV7-9
j_call: TRBJ2-5
cdr3_aa: ASSGGAQETQY

v_call: TRBV7-2
j_call: TRBJ2-1
cdr3_aa: ASSRTTSGGYNEQF

v_call: TRBV29-1
j_call: TRBJ2-7
cdr3_aa: SAATGVAYEQY

v_call: TRBV24-1
j_call: TRBJ2-4
cdr3_aa: ATSDPRGEGKNIQY

v_call: TRBV28
j_call: TRBJ2-7
cdr3_aa: ASSLTGIHEQY

v_call: TRBV27
j_call: TRBJ2-1
cdr3_aa: ASQGLSYNEQF

v_call: TRBV18
j_call: TRBJ2-3
cdr3_aa: ASSPLRASGYDGTDTQY

v_call: TRBV11-3
j_call: TRBJ2-1
cdr3_aa: ASSLAQGLTEQF

v_call: TRBV7-8
j_call: TRBJ1-1
cdr3_aa: ASSSRQGGMAF

v_call: TRBV7-2
j_call: TRBJ1-2
cdr3_aa: ASSLVSGQGAYGYT

v_call: TRBV7-9
j_call: TRBJ1-6
cdr3_aa: ASSLAGENSPLH

v_call: TRBV7-8
j_call: TRBJ1-2
cdr3_aa: ASSPTGTGGYT

v_call: TRBV11-2
j_call: TRBJ2-1
cdr3_aa: ASSSPRASTLWDEQF

v_call: TRBV7-2
j_call: TRBJ1-5
cdr3_aa: ASSLQGGEPQH

v_call: TRBV25-1
j_call: TRBJ2-2
cdr3_aa: ASSLRVTGELF

v_call: TRBV5-1
j_call: TRBJ1-1
cdr3_aa: ASSLELGSPEAF

v_call: TRBV28
j_call: TRBJ1-5
cdr3_aa: ASSPTGVGNQPQH

v_call: TRBV6-2/TRBV6-3
j_call: TRBJ2-5
cdr3_aa: ASSSLVGARETQY

v_call: TRBV7-9
j_call: TRBJ2-1
cdr3_aa: ASSSGLHNEQF

v_call: TRBV24-1
j_call: TRBJ2-4
cdr3_aa: ATSDTGGTKNIQY

v_call: TRBV9
j_call: TRBJ1-2
cdr3_aa: ASSPEGETRHGYT

v_call: TRBV6-6
j_call: TRBJ1-6
cdr3_aa: ASRKGQDPNSPLH

v_call: TRBV12-3/TRBV12-4
j_call: TRBJ1-1
cdr3_aa: ASSFRQGIEAF

v_call: TRBV2
j_call: TRBJ1-6
cdr3_aa: ASTGQGGSPLH

v_call: TRBV12-5
j_call: TRBJ2-7
cdr3_aa: ASGLETSGRAERGFEQY

v_call: TRBV28
j_call: TRBJ2-4
cdr3_aa: ASSLLAGFKNIQY

v_call: TRBV10-3
j_call: TRBJ2-3
cdr3_aa: AISGGGSTDTQY

v_call: TRBV27
j_call: TRBJ2-7
cdr3_aa: ASSLLLAGGPYEQY

v_call: TRBV6-4
j_call: TRBJ2-6
cdr3_aa: ASSERVSGANVLT

v_call: TRBV27
j_call: TRBJ1-1
cdr3_aa: ASSLGRGIRSTEAF

v_call: TRBV28
j_call: TRBJ2-3
cdr3_aa: ASHRGVRTDTQY

v_call: TRBV7-8
j_call: TRBJ2-2
cdr3_aa: AGRERERSGELF

v_call: TRBV27
j_call: TRBJ2-1
cdr3_aa: ASSIRLAGIVHNEQF

v_call: TRBV4-1
j_call: TRBJ2-7
cdr3_aa: ASSQEPSGSLYEQY

v_call: TRBV2
j_call: TRBJ1-1
cdr3_aa: ASSIRQGMEAF

v_call: TRBV10-1
j_call: TRBJ2-4
cdr3_aa: ASSPGELAKNIQY

v_call: TRBV19
j_call: TRBJ1-3
cdr3_aa: ASSILGQRLSSGNTIY

v_call: TRBV27
j_call: TRBJ2-2
cdr3_aa: ASTPGTTFTGELF

v_call: TRBV4-1
j_call: TRBJ1-1
cdr3_aa: ASSQRDRADAEAF

v_call: TRBV14
j_call: TRBJ2-7
cdr3_aa: ASSHRGLAGAIEY

v_call: TRBV21-1
j_call: TRBJ1-2
cdr3_aa: ASGGGGIDGYT

v_call: TRBV2
j_call: TRBJ2-7
cdr3_aa: AIRAGTGRNYEQY

v_call: TRBV3-1/TRBV3-2
j_call: TRBJ2-7
cdr3_aa: ASSQDPRFPY

v_call: TRBV7-8
j_call: TRBJ1-2
cdr3_aa: ASSLVGLEDGYT

v_call: TRBV18
j_call: TRBJ1-1
cdr3_aa: ASSPSGQVNTEAF

v_call: TRBV7-3
j_call: TRBJ1-6
cdr3_aa: ASSLNRGTDNSPLH

v_call: TRBV5-1
j_call: TRBJ1-6
cdr3_aa: ASSLLLPGQGANSPLH

v_call: TRBV11-2
j_call: TRBJ2-4
cdr3_aa: ASSLPKGGRVRRIQY

v_call: TRBV27
j_call: TRBJ2-3
cdr3_aa: ASSPGTSGGVDTQY

v_call: TRBV4-1
j_call: TRBJ1-2
cdr3_aa: ASSIQGNYGYT

v_call: TRBV28
j_call: TRBJ1-4
cdr3_aa: ASSWGQGPTNEKLF

v_call: TRBV14
j_call: TRBJ2-7
cdr3_aa: ASSHGGGRFSYEQY

v_call: TRBV29-1
j_call: TRBJ1-2
cdr3_aa: SVSGGPDYGYT